This entry concerns a single TCR beta chain. Its antigen is unknown. Some clones are missing from TCRdb's copy, which holds only in-frame ones; the method was immunoSEQ multiplex PCR. Altogether about 1.1 million clones are present, approximately 80% being singletons, with the ten largest covering approximately 0.95%. This CDR3 has 14 residues. Germline lookup yields CDR1 SGHRS and CDR2 YFSETQ. V shed 4 bases and J shed 4 bases, with 15 bases lying between them. This entry comes from a study of shared clonotypes between healthy human individuals. Study context: The study drew on a couple of women and a few men aged 18 to 49 as donors. Regarding the study as a whole: Sequencing depth was a factor that was expected to affect clonotype sharing among donors. The donor pool, a small one, limited the genetic and exposure-history diversity represented.

The TCR originated in a young man in good health. Some clones in this sample may be carry-over from other donors' samples. This chain uses TRBV5-1 with TRBJ2-7, with D possibly matching TRBD2 (5 bases). The specimen was memory CD4+ T cells from PBMCs. Regarding subset: CD45RA-negative fraction. The CDR3 loop reads CASSHTGSVYEQYF. The DNA of the CDR3 is TGCGCCAGCAGCCACACGGGGAGCGTTTACGAGCAGTACTTC.